This T cell receptor (beta chain) is from a study of CD8 T cells in Susac syndrome. Study observations and caveats: The study conceded that its TCR sequencing and HLA analysis involved relatively few individuals.

Comment on this clonotype: What it binds is not known.

Matching for age and sex applied to the controls, who were healthy donors. TEMRA cells were FACS-enriched, with CD8+ and CD4+ T cells isolated negatively. Trimming stripped 1 base from V and 4 bases from J, with 11 bases between. The CDR3 loop spans 14 amino acids. The germline V gene has CDR1 DFQATT and CDR2 SNEGSKA (reference sequence). After extraction with the RNeasy kit, 0.5 to 1 ug of the RNA was reverse transcribed using random hexamers. TCRdb reprocessed the immunoSEQ multiplex PCR reads via MiXCR and lists one record per CDR3 protein. The sample includes under 200,000 distinct CDR3 sequences, 90% to 95% of them seen just once.

This chain connects TRBV20-1 to TRBJ1-5, with D uncertain. The sequencing input was CD4+ T cells from PBMCs. This TCR was sampled from a human donor in good health. The CDR3, as DNA: TGCAGTGCTAGAGGGCCTACGGCAAATCAGCCCCAGCATTTT. This encodes CSARGPTANQPQHF.